The present TCR beta chain was sequenced within a study of radiotherapy plus CTLA-4 blockade in lung cancer. Trimming cost V 5 bases and J 4 bases; bases outside gene matches: 3. Germline V CDR1 and CDR2: SGHTA, FQGNSA. This CDR3 comprises 14 residues. Only in-frame clones appear in the TCRdb table, and some are missing; sequencing was by immunoSEQ multiplex PCR. The repertoire consists of approximately 90,000 clones, with about 80% occurring once and the leading ten covering around 0.78%. The V and J genes are TRBV7-2 and TRBJ1-5; 9 bases align to TRBD1. Sequences were derived from peripheral blood, sampled from a patient treated with radiotherapy plus ipilimumab. The TCR sequence derives from a human donor with non-small cell lung cancer who had stable disease on radiotherapy plus ipilimumab. CDR3 region: CASSPGTGNQPQHF. In nucleotides, the CDR3 is TGTGCCAGCAGCCCCGGGACAGGGAATCAGCCCCAGCATTTT.